One and the same sample provided the 2 T cell receptor beta chains below, sequenced in a study of blood T cells in healthy people across ages. For the second PCR, which ran for about 6 to 11 cycles, a sample-barcoded 5' primer and a J-beta primer mix were used. TCRdb passed the 5' RACE reads through MiXCR, listing each CDR3 protein once. The sample contains roughly 2 million distinct CDR3 sequences, around half of which appear only once. The sequenced sample was blood. The receptors come from a woman aged 40 to 50 in good health.

The chain is built from TRBV20-1 and TRBJ2-5, with TRBD1 matching over 10 bases. From germline, CDR1 is DFQATT and CDR2 SNEGSKA (reference sequence). After removal of 5 bases from V and 3 bases from J, the junction contained 3 bases not matched to a gene. The CDR3 has 13 amino acids. CDR3 sequence reads: CSAPGTGEETQYF. CDR3 bases: TGCAGTGCTCCGGGGACAGGGGAAGAGACCCAGTACTTC.

Regarding this clonotype: One junction end disagrees with the germline gene, perhaps due to a read error. This rearrangement joins TRBV13 to TRBJ1-2; the D is unclear. From germline, CDR1 is PRHDT and CDR2 FYEKMQ (reference sequence). CDR3 size: 16 residues. The CDR3 spells CASSLAPGEKNYGYTF. CDR3 in DNA: TGTGCCAGCAGTTTAGCCCCGGGAGAGAAGAACTATGGCTACACCTTC. Filled out from reference TRBV13 and TRBJ1-2, the complete variable domain reads AAGVIQSPRHLIKEKRETATLKCYPIPRHDTVYWYQQGPGQDPQFLISFYEKMQSDKGSIPDRFSAQQFSDYHSELNMSSLELGDSALYFCASSLAPGEKNYGYTFGSGTRLTVV.